This T cell receptor beta chain came from a study of T cells in Graves' hyperthyroidism and ophthalmopathy. Whole-study results and caveats: By a 13 V-J model, ophthalmopathy was set apart from stable hyperthyroidism.

The germline CDR1 and CDR2 sequences are MNHEY and SVGAGI. The germline V and J ends were trimmed by 0 bases and 1 base, with 9 bases remaining between them. The CDR3 sequence is 15 residues long. Sample collection date corresponds to first hyperthyroidism diagnosis, prior to any ophthalmopathy symptoms. In its sample, this clonotype was seen many times. Its antigen is not identified. The TCR beta CDR3 regions underwent amplification using RNA transcripts as the source. When the TCR CDR3 underwent first-round RT-PCR, the HTBI primer set was used. TCRdb re-analysed the multiplex PCR reads in MiXCR, keeping a single row per CDR3 protein. The sample yields around 400,000 distinct CDR3 sequences, around 14% seen once.

This chain joins TRBV6-5 and TRBJ1-1, with D perhaps TRBD1 (6 bases). The sequenced sample was blood. The receptor comes from a woman aged 18 to 35 with Graves' hyperthyroidism that later progressed to Graves' ophthalmopathy. The CDR3 here is CASSYSGQANTEAFF. DNA for the CDR3: TGTGCCAGCAGTTACTCGGGACAAGCGAACACTGAAGCTTTCTTT.